This TCR beta chain came from a study of cytomegalovirus exposure and HLA in healthy donors. Remarks on this clone: No antigen is known for it.

Study-wide findings and caveats: In a later analysis, DRB1 alleles had the most associated TCRs; HLA-C alleles the fewest. It emerged from a later analysis that several of the most significant clusters appeared to be linked to common viral pathogens.

The donors were healthy bone marrow donors. Use of 60 Vbeta and 13 Jbeta primers characterized the PCR. Study processing details: A later analysis tallied 65 million to 85 million unique TCR beta chains, some 10 million of them shared. Clones were read by immunoSEQ multiplex PCR, and TCRdb kept only the in-frame ones, dropping some. The V and J calls and clone size were taken over from that table, and D and trimming were inferred from the DNA. The data hold fewer than 100,000 clones, with approximately 72% observed a single time. Germline V gives CDR1 GTSNPN, CDR2 SVGIG (reference sequence). The V gene lost 0 bases and the J gene lost 4 bases, with 19 bases spanning the gap. CDR3 length equals 17 residues.

V gene TRBV30 combines with J gene TRBJ2-1; TRBD2 is a possible D gene (6 bases). The receptor was isolated from a middle-aged woman in good health and CMV-seropositive. Sequenced: PBMCs. CDR3 region: CAWSVVGRDLSYNEQFF. Here the CDR3 DNA reads TGTGCCTGGAGTGTAGTCGGGAGAGACCTAAGTTACAATGAGCAGTTCTTC. Full variable domain (outside the CDR3, taken from reference TRBV30 and TRBJ2-1): SQTIHQWPATLVQPVGSPLSLECTVEGTSNPNLYWYRQAAGRGLQLLFYSVGIGQISSEVPQNLSASRPQDRQFILSSKKLLLSDSGFYLCAWSVVGRDLSYNEQFFGPGTRLTVL.